The clone carrying this TCR beta chain was observed many times. This sample was included in a study of neurological immune-mediated disorders. One entry per CDR3 protein results from TCRdb running MiXCR on the 5' RACE reads. This table has tens of thousands of distinct CDR3 sequences, approximately 17% appearing once. The clonotype comes from a woman aged 40 to 50 in good health. The sequenced sample was PBMCs.

CDR3 nucleotides: TGCGCCAGCAGCCAAGCATCAGGCCCCTACAATGAGCAGTTCTTC. It specifies CASSQASGPYNEQFF. This chain uses TRBV4-3 with TRBJ2-1; D remains ambiguous. The CDR3 covers 15 residues. The germline gives CDR1 LGHNA, CDR2 YSLEER. Between the trimmed V and J ends, which lost 1 base and 2 bases, there was a span of 9 bases.